These 2 T cell receptor beta chains were all obtained from the same sample, sequenced in a study of long-term antiretroviral therapy in people with HIV. The authors ran the immunoSEQ assay, v3.0, at survey level. Sequenced by immunoSEQ multiplex PCR; TCRdb stores in-frame clones only, minus some. The table shows 15,000 to 25,000 clones, with less than 95% occurring only once. The sample consisted of unsorted PBMCs, taken 4.4 years before starting antiretroviral therapy. The receptors stem from a woman in her 30s with HIV.

This chain links TRBV11-2 with TRBJ1-6; possibly TRBD1 for D (6 bases). The germline gives CDR1 SGHAT, CDR2 FQNNGV. Trimming shortened V by 5 bases and J by 9 bases, and 23 bases separated the two germline ends. The CDR3 is 17 amino acids. The DNA of the CDR3 is TGTGCCAGCAGCCATACATACGTAGGACAGTCGGGTTCACCCCTCCACTTT. This gives the protein CASSHTYVGQSGSPLHF.

This clone occurred once. The chain uses TRBV5-6 and TRBJ2-5; perhaps TRBD2 as D (5 bases). The germline gives CDR1 SGHDT, CDR2 YYEEEE. CDR3 size: 13 residues. Trimming pared 6 bases from V and 3 bases from J, leaving 12 bases between. CDR3 sequence reads: CASIRTGKETQYF. CDR3 DNA: TGTGCCAGCATCAGGACTGGGAAAGAGACCCAGTACTTC.